This TCR beta chain stems from a study of CD8 T cells in ankylosing spondylitis. TCRdb re-called the 5' RACE reads through MiXCR, storing one row per CDR3 protein. The sample contains roughly 250,000 distinct CDR3 sequences, around 9.1% of which appear only once. Findings of the study overall: For ankylosing spondylitis blood, a TCR beta motif of 8 or 9 highly homologous variants appeared characteristic. The authors reported significant enrichment of disease-linked clones in matched ankylosing spondylitis synovial fluid.

In regard to this clonotype: Its antigen remains unknown.

Germline loops: CDR1 LNHDA, CDR2 SQIVND (reference sequence). This CDR3 region has 16 residues. After removal of 5 bases from V and 3 bases from J, the junction contained 10 bases not matched to a gene. This clonotype was sampled from a male donor with ankylosing spondylitis or in good health (not recorded which). This rearrangement joins TRBV19 to TRBJ2-3, with 8 bases fitting TRBD1. Material: blood, either unsorted or a sorted T cell fraction (not recorded which). The CDR3 coding sequence is TGTGCCAGTAGTCCAGGACAGGGTCGAAGGACAGATACGCAGTATTTT. It specifies CASSPGQGRRTDTQYF.